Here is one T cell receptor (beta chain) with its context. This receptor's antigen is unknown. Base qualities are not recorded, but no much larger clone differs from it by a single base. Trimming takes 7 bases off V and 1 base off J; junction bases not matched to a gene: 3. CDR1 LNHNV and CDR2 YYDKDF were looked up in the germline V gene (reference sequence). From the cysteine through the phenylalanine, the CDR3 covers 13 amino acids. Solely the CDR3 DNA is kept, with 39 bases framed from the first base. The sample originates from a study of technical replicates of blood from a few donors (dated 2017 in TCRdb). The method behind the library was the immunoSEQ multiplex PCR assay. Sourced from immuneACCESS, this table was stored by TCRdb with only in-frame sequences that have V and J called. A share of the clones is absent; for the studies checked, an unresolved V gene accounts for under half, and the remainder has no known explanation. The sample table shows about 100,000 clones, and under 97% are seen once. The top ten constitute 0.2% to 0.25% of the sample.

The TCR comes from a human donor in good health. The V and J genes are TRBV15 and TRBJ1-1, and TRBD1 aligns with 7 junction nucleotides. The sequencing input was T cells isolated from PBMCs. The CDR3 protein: CATKDRTNTEAFF. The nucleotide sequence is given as TGTGCCACCAAGGACAGGACGAACACTGAAGCTTTCTTT.